These T cell receptor beta chains were read from a single sample in a study of T cell responses to AZD1222 COVID-19 vaccine. The table came from immunoSEQ multiplex PCR; TCRdb's copy has only in-frame clones and leaves some out. This sample yields 130,000 to 150,000 clones, of which approximately 89% are seen a single time; around 2.8% belongs to the top ten. This specimen consisted of peripheral blood, obtained on day 0 of AZD1222 vaccination. The receptors originated from an adult in good health. CDR3s include the opening cysteine and the closing phenylalanine or tryptophan. Fields, in order: V gene, D gene, J gene, clone size, CDR3 protein, CDR3 DNA. The D gene is left open where the match is weak. Expanded clones are given a class, and other clones once, few, many or no size at all.

TRBV7-9	NA	TRBJ2-4	NA	CASSLAELAKNIQYF	TGTGCCAGCAGCTTAGCGGAACTAGCCAAAAACATTCAGTACTTC
TRBV6-5	NA	TRBJ2-5	NA	CASSFTGAGRETQYF	TGTGCCAGCTCTTTCACAGGGGCCGGGAGGGAGACCCAGTACTTC
TRBV7-9	TRBD1	TRBJ1-4	NA	CASSLGDREAEKLFF	TGTGCCAGCAGCTTAGGGGACAGGGAGGCGGAAAAACTGTTTTTT
TRBV5-1	NA	TRBJ2-5	once	CASGEGYSLETQYF	TGCGCCAGCGGGGAAGGGTATAGCCTAGAGACCCAGTACTTC
TRBV4-3	TRBD1	TRBJ1-4	NA	CASSQITGGFTNEKLFF	TGCGCCAGCAGCCAAATAACAGGGGGCTTTACTAATGAAAAACTGTTTTTT
TRBV6-5	NA	TRBJ2-3	NA	CASSYIVGDTQYF	TGTGCCAGCAGTTACATCGTAGGGGATACGCAGTATTTT
TRBV11-2	NA	TRBJ2-3	NA	CASSYTPNTQYF	TGTGCCAGCAGCTACACGCCCAATACGCAGTATTTT
TRBV7-2	NA	TRBJ1-2	NA	CASSSRVQANYGYTF	TGTGCCAGCAGCTCTAGGGTACAGGCAAACTATGGCTACACCTTC
TRBV7-8	NA	TRBJ2-1	NA	CASSLGGGTSYNEQFF	TGTGCCAGCAGCTTAGGTGGCGGGACGTCCTACAATGAGCAGTTCTTC
TRBV24-1	NA	TRBJ2-3	NA	CATSEAGLSTDTQYF	TGTGCCACCAGTGAAGCTGGACTAAGCACAGATACGCAGTATTTT
TRBV7-9	NA	TRBJ1-2	NA	CASTTFLTGYYGYTF	TGTGCCAGCACCACCTTTCTGACGGGATACTATGGCTACACCTTC
TRBV4-1	NA	TRBJ1-5	few	CASSLTGTTNQPQHF	TGCGCCAGCAGTCTTACCGGGACCACGAATCAGCCCCAGCATTTT
TRBV10-1	NA	TRBJ1-2	NA	CASSENLGDGYTF	TGCGCCAGCAGTGAGAATTTGGGGGATGGCTACACCTTC
TRBV21-1	NA	TRBJ2-1	NA	CASSLQPRWVNEQFF	TGTGCCAGCAGCCTTCAACCTAGGTGGGTCAATGAGCAGTTCTTC
TRBV5-4	NA	TRBJ1-2	NA	CASSNGGPIANYGYTF	TGTGCCAGCAGCAATGGGGGACCGATAGCTAACTATGGCTACACCTTC
TRBV6-1	TRBD2	TRBJ2-1	NA	CASSEGTSIHEQFF	TGTGCCAGCAGTGAAGGGACTAGCATCCATGAGCAGTTCTTC
TRBV7-9	NA	TRBJ1-2	NA	CASSLGTNGYTF	TGTGCCAGCAGCTTAGGCACGAATGGCTACACCTTC
TRBV10-1	TRBD2	TRBJ2-7	NA	CASSDCLAGVSYEQYF	TGCGCCAGCAGTGATTGTCTAGCGGGAGTTTCGTACGAGCAGTACTTC
TRBV9	TRBD1	TRBJ2-1	few	CASSADGTGSYNEQFF	TGTGCCAGCAGCGCAGACGGGACAGGCTCCTACAATGAGCAGTTCTTC
TRBV12-3/TRBV12-4	NA	TRBJ1-6	NA	CASSLIGAGLLHF	TGTGCCAGCAGTTTGATAGGGGCTGGACTGCTCCACTTT
TRBV21-1	NA	TRBJ2-3	NA	CASSSRQKTDTQYF	TGTGCCAGCAGCAGTCGCCAGAAGACAGATACGCAGTATTTT